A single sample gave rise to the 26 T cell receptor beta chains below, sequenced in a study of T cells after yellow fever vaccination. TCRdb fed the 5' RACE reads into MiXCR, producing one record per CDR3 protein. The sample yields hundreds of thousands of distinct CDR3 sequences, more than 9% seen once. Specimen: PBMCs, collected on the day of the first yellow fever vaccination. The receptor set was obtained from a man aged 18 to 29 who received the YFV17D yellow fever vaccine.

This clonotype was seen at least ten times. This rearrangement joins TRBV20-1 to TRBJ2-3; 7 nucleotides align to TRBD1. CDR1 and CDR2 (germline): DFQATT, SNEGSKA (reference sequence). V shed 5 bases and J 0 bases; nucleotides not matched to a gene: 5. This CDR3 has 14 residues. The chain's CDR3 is CSADRVASTDTQYF. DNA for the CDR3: TGCAGTGCTGACAGGGTTGCAAGCACAGATACGCAGTATTTT.

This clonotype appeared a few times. In DNA form, the CDR3 reads TGTGCCAGCAGACCAGGGGGCGCGAACACCGGGGAGCTGTTTTTT. It specifies CASRPGGANTGELFF. The gene calls are TRBV12-3 or TRBV12-4 and TRBJ2-2; 8 nucleotides match TRBD1. The CDR3 contains 15 residues. V was clipped by 6 bases and J by 0 bases; unmatched bases: 3.

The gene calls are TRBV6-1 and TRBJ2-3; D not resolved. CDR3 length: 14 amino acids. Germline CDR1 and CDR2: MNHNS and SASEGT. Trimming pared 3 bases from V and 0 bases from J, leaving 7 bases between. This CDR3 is CASSESPSTDTQYF. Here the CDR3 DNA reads TGTGCCAGCAGTGAGTCACCTAGCACAGATACGCAGTATTTT.

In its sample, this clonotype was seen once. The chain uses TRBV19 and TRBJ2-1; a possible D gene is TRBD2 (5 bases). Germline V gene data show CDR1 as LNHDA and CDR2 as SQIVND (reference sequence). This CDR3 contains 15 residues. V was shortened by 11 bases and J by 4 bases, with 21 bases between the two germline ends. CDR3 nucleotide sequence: TGTGCCTGTACCCCCCGGGGAATGGGGTACAATGAGCAGTTCTTC. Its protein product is CACTPRGMGYNEQFF.

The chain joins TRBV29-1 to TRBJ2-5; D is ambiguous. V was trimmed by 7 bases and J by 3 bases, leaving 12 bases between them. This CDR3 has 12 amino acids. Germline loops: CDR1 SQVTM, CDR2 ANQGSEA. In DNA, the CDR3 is TGCAGCGCCACACGGACGGAAGAGACCCAGTACTTC. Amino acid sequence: CSATRTEETQYF.

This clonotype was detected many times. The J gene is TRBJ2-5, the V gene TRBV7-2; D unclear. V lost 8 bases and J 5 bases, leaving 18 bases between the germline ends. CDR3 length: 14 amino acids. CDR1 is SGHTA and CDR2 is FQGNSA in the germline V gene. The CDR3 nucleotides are TGTGCCAGCTCCCCGGCTCGGTCTTCCGAGACCCAGTACTTC. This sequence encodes CASSPARSSETQYF.

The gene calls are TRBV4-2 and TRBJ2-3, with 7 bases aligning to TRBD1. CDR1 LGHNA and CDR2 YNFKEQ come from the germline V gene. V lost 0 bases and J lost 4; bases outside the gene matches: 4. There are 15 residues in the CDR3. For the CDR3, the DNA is TGTGCCAGCAGCCAAGAGACAGGGATCGCAGATACGCAGTATTTT. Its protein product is CASSQETGIADTQYF.

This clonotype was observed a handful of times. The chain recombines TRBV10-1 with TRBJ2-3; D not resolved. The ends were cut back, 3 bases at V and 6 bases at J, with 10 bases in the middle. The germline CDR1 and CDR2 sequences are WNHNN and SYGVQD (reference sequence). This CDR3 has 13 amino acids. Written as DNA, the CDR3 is TGCGCCAGCAGTGATTCCCCTCAGGATACGCAGTATTTT. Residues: CASSDSPQDTQYF.

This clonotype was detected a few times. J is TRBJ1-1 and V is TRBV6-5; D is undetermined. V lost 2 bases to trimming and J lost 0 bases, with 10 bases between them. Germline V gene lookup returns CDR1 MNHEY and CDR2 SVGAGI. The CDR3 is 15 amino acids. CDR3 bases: TGTGCCAGCAGTTACAGAGGGCTTGTGAACACTGAAGCTTTCTTT. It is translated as CASSYRGLVNTEAFF.

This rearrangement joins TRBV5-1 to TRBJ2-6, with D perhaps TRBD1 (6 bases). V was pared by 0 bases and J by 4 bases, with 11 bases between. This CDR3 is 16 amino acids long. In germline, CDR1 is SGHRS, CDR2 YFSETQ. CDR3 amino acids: CASSLDPGVGANVLTF. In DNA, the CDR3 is TGCGCCAGCAGCTTGGATCCAGGGGTCGGGGCCAACGTCCTGACTTTC.

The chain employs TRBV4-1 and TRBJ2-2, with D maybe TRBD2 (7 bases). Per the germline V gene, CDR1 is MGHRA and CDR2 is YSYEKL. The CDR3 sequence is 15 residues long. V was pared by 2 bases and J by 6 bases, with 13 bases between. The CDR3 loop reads CASSQLGRGPGELFF. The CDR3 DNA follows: TGCGCCAGCAGCCAACTGGGGCGGGGGCCCGGGGAGCTGTTTTTT.

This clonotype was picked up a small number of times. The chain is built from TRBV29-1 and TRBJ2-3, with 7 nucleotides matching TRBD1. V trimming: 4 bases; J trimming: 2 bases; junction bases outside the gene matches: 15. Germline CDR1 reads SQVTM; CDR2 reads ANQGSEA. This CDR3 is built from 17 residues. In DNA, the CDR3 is TGCAGCGTTGTACGCGTGCCAGGGGGTCGCGACACAGATACGCAGTATTTT. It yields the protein CSVVRVPGGRDTDTQYF.

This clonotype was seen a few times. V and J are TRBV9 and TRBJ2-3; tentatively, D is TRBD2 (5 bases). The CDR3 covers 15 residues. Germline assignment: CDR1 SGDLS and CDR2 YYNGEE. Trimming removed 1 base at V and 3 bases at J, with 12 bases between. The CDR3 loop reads CASSVLRVGTDTQYF. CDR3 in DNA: TGTGCCAGCAGCGTACTGAGGGTAGGGACAGATACGCAGTATTTT.

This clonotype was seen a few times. The CDR3 loop is CASSGGGSWSYTDTQYF. CDR3 DNA sequence: TGTGCCAGCAGCGGGGGGGGGTCTTGGAGCTACACAGATACGCAGTATTTT. The chain couples TRBV9 to TRBJ2-3; 7 nucleotides match TRBD2. V lost 3 bases and J lost 2; bases outside the gene matches: 12. Germline V gene data show CDR1 as SGDLS and CDR2 as YYNGEE. This CDR3 spans 17 amino acids. Combining the CDR3 with reference TRBV9 and TRBJ2-3 gives the whole variable domain DSGVTQTPKHLITATGQRVTLRCSPRSGDLSVYWYQQSLDQGLQFLIQYYNGEERAKGNILERFSAQQFPDLHSELNLSSLELGDSALYFCASSGGGSWSYTDTQYFGPGTRLTVL.

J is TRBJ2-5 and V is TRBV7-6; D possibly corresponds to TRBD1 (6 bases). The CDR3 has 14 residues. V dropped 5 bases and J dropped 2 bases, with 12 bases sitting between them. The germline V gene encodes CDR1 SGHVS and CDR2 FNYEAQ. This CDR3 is CASSARTEQETQYF. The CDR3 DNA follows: TGTGCCAGCAGCGCAAGGACAGAGCAAGAGACCCAGTACTTC.

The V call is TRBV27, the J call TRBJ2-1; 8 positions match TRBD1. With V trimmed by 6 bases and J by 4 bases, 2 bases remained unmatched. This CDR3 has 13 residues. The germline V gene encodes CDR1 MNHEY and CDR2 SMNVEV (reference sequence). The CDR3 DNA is TGTGCCAGCAGGGACAGGGTTTACAATGAGCAGTTCTTC. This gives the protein CASRDRVYNEQFF.

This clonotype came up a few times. In nucleotides, the CDR3 is TGCGCCAGCAGCTTGGCACAGGGCGCGTCCTACAATGAGCAGTTCTTC. It is translated as CASSLAQGASYNEQFF. The V call is TRBV5-1, the J call TRBJ2-1, with D perhaps matching TRBD1 (6 bases). The ends were cut back, 0 bases at V and 1 base at J, with 11 bases in the middle. Looked up from germline, CDR1 is SGHRS and CDR2 is YFSETQ. The CDR3 is 16 residues long.

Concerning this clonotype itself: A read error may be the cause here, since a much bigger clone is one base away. The CDR3 region has the DNA TGTACCAGCAGCCACAGACAGAACACTGAAGCTTTCTTT. Translated, it gives CTSSHRQNTEAFF. This sequence joins TRBV3-1 and TRBJ1-1; no reliable D call. CDR3 length equals 13 residues. CDR1 is LGHDT, CDR2 YNNKEL, per germline (reference sequence).

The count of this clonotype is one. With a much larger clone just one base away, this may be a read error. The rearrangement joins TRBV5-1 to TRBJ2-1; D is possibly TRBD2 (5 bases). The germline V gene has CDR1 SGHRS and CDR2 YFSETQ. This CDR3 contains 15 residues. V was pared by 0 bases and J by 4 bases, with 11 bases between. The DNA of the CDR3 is TGCGCCAGCAGCTTGGCTTCAGCGGAATACAATGAGCAGTTCTTC. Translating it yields CASSLASAEYNEQFF.

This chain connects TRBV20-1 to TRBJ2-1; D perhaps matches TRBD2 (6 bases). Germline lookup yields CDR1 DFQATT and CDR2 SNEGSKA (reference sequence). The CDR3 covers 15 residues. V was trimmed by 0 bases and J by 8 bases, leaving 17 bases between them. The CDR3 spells CSARDAGRGLDEQFF. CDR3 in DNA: TGCAGTGCTAGAGACGCTGGACGGGGGTTGGATGAGCAGTTCTTC.

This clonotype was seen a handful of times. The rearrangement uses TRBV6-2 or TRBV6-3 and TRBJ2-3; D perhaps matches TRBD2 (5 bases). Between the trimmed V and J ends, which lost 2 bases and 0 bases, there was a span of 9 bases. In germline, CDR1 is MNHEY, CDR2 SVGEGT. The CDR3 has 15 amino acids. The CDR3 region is CASSYEGFSTDTQYF. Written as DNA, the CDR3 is TGTGCCAGCAGTTACGAGGGTTTTAGCACAGATACGCAGTATTTT.

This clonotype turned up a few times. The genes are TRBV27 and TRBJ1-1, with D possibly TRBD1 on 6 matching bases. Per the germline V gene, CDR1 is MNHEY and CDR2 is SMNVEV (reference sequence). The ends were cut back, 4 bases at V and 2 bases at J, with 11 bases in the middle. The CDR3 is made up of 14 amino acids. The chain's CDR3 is CASSYGRGNTEAFF. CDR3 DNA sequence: TGTGCCAGCAGTTATGGCAGGGGTAACACTGAAGCTTTCTTT.

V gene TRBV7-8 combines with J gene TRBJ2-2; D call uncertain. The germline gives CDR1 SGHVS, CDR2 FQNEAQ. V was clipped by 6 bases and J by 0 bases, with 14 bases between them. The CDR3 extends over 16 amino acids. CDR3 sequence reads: CASSFQTISNTGELFF. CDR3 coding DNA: TGTGCCAGCAGTTTCCAGACCATTTCGAACACCGGGGAGCTGTTTTTT.

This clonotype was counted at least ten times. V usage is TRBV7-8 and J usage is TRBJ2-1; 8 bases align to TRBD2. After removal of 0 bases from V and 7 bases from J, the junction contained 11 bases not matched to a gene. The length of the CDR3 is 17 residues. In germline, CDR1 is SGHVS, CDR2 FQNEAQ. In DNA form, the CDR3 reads TGTGCCAGCAGCTTAGCCTCCGGGGCGGGGGGAAGGAATGAGCAGTTCTTC. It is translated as CASSLASGAGGRNEQFF.

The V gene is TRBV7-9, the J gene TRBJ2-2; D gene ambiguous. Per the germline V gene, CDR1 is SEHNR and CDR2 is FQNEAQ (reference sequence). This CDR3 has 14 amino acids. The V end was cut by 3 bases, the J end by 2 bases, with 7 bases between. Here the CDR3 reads CASSLSTNTGELFF. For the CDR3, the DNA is TGTGCCAGCAGCTTGTCCACTAACACCGGGGAGCTGTTTTTT.

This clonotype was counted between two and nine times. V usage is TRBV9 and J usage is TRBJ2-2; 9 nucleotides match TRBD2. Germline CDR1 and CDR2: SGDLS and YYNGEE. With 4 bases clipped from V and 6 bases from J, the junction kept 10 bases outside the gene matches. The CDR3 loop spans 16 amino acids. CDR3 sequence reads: CASSTLAGDVAGELFF. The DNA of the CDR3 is TGTGCCAGCAGCACATTAGCGGGGGACGTAGCCGGGGAGCTGTTTTTT.